A single sample is the source of the 15 T cell receptor beta chains below, sequenced in a study of shared clonotypes between healthy human individuals. Method: immunoSEQ multiplex PCR; TCRdb's copy keeps in-frame clones and lacks some. The sample lists 2 million to 2.5 million clones, nearly 97% occurring once. The sample comprised naive CD4+ T cells sorted from blood. Sample subset: CD45RA+ positively selected. All receptors derive from a man between 18 and 29 years old in good health.

This clone was recorded once. V usage is TRBV7-8 and J usage is TRBJ1-5; 10 bases match TRBD1. The V and J ends lost 5 bases and 2 bases, in that order; junction bases with no gene match: 6. Germline CDR1 and CDR2: SGHVS and FQNEAQ. The length of the CDR3 is 16 residues. The chain's CDR3 is CASSADRGLGNQPQHF. CDR3 in DNA: TGTGCCAGCAGCGCCGACAGGGGGCTGGGCAATCAGCCCCAGCATTTT.

The chain recombines TRBV5-4 with TRBJ1-1; D perhaps matches TRBD1 (5 bases). Trimming removed 1 base at V and 0 bases at J, with 10 bases between. The V gene's germline CDR1 is SGHNT and CDR2 YYREEE (reference sequence). The CDR3 consists of 15 residues. The CDR3 DNA sequence: TGTGCCAGCAGCTTGCAGGGTCAGGTGAACACTGAAGCTTTCTTT. Its protein is CASSLQGQVNTEAFF.

CDR3: CASRNADSYNSPLHF. The CDR3 region has the DNA TGCGCCAGCAGAAACGCGGACAGTTATAATTCACCCCTCCACTTT. This chain connects TRBV5-1 to TRBJ1-6, with a weak D call TRBD1 (6 bases). CDR1 and CDR2 (germline): SGHRS, YFSETQ. Deletions cut 5 bases from V and 4 bases from J, with 13 bases between. The CDR3 sequence is 15 residues long.

The rearrangement uses TRBV5-1 and TRBJ1-1; D gene unclear. The V end lost 6 bases, the J end lost 0 bases, and 15 bases lay between the germline ends. The CDR3 sequence is 15 residues long. Germline lookup yields CDR1 SGHRS and CDR2 YFSETQ. CDR3 DNA: TGCGCCAGCAAATCAAATCCTCCACTGAACACTGAAGCTTTCTTT. This codes for CASKSNPPLNTEAFF.

On this clone: The same CDR3 is also encoded by other DNA sequences in this sample. The chain employs TRBV20-1 and TRBJ2-1; D call uncertain. The length of the CDR3 is 10 residues. Germline-derived CDR1 and CDR2 are DFQATT and SNEGSKA (reference sequence). V was cut by 7 bases and J by 7 bases, with 8 bases left in between. The CDR3 is CSVAGNEQFF. In nucleotides, the CDR3 is TGCAGTGTAGCAGGAAATGAGCAGTTCTTC.

The chain links TRBV10-1 to TRBJ2-4, with a tentative D call TRBD2 (7 bases). The CDR3 is made up of 14 amino acids. Germline CDR1 and CDR2: WNHNN and SYGVQD (reference sequence). Trimming took off 6 bases at V and 3 bases at J, with 12 bases between the two ends. The CDR3 protein is CASSPGGGKNIQYF. CDR3 in DNA: TGCGCCAGCAGCCCGGGGGGCGGCAAAAACATTCAGTACTTC.

The chain combines TRBV29-1 with TRBJ2-3; TRBD2 might be the D (6 bases). Germline loops: CDR1 SQVTM, CDR2 ANQGSEA. There are 15 residues in the CDR3. Between the trimmed V and J ends, which lost 4 bases and 5 bases, there was a span of 19 bases. The CDR3 DNA is TGCAGCGTTGTGACCTTCCTTACGGAGGGAGATACGCAGTATTTT. It specifies CSVVTFLTEGDTQYF.

This chain connects TRBV18 to TRBJ1-2; TRBD1 matches 12 bases. V trimming: 2 bases; J trimming: 2 bases; junction bases outside the gene matches: 3. The CDR3 is made up of 16 amino acids. Germline values: CDR1 KGHSH, CDR2 LQKENI. The CDR3 sequence is CASSPGTGGANYGYTF. The CDR3 region has the DNA TGTGCCAGCTCACCAGGGACAGGGGGCGCGAACTATGGCTACACCTTC.

This clone occurred once. The chain employs TRBV4-3 and TRBJ2-2; D possibly corresponds to TRBD2 (6 bases). V lost 1 base and J lost 0, with 21 bases in between. This CDR3 spans 20 amino acids. The V gene's germline CDR1 is LGHNA and CDR2 YSLEER. CDR3 loop: CASSQGWRGWGDANTGELFF. In DNA, the CDR3 is TGCGCCAGCAGCCAAGGATGGAGGGGTTGGGGGGATGCGAACACCGGGGAGCTGTTTTTT.

The chain employs TRBV18 and TRBJ2-1; a possible D gene is TRBD2 (6 bases). Trimming took off 2 bases at V and 2 bases at J, with 13 bases between the two ends. This CDR3 has 16 amino acids. Germline CDR1 and CDR2: KGHSH and LQKENI. The CDR3 coding sequence is TGTGCCAGCTCACCAATGCTAATAGCGGCCTACAATGAGCAGTTCTTC. It translates to CASSPMLIAAYNEQFF.

Points on this clone: Different DNA sequences within this sample yield the same CDR3. The V and J genes are TRBV15 and TRBJ2-5, with 11 bases fitting TRBD2. Germline V gives CDR1 LNHNV, CDR2 YYDKDF (reference sequence). V shed 0 bases and J 4 bases; nucleotides not matched to a gene: 1. The CDR3 sequence is 15 residues long. CDR3 nucleotide sequence: TGTGCCACCAGCAGAGAACTAGCGGGAGTAGAGACCCAGTACTTC. Its protein is CATSRELAGVETQYF.

As DNA, the CDR3 is TGTGCCATCAGTGACGCCAATGGGGAGCTGTTTTTT. This encodes CAISDANGELFF. The V call is TRBV10-3, the J call TRBJ2-2, with D unclear. This CDR3 is built from 12 residues. The V gene's germline CDR1 is ENHRY and CDR2 SYGVKD. Trimming stripped 3 bases from V and 8 bases from J, with 7 bases between.

The gene calls are TRBV30 and TRBJ2-7, with 11 bases lining up with TRBD2. CDR1 and CDR2 from the germline V gene are GTSNPN and SVGIG (reference sequence). The CDR3 extends over 14 amino acids. V was pared by 5 bases and J by 7 bases, with 10 bases of the junction left unmatched. CDR3 coding DNA: TGTGCCTGGCAACGACTAGCGGGACCGGGAGAGCAGTACTTC. This gives the protein CAWQRLAGPGEQYF.

The chain employs TRBV28 and TRBJ2-2, with D hard to call. CDR1 MDHEN and CDR2 SYDVKM come from the germline V gene. Trimming shortened V by 3 bases and J by 0 bases, and 11 bases separated the two germline ends. CDR3 length: 16 residues. The chain's CDR3 is CASSLYTVSNTGELFF. Written as DNA, the CDR3 is TGTGCCAGCAGTTTGTATACAGTTTCGAACACCGGGGAGCTGTTTTTT. The full variable domain, its missing parts supplied by reference TRBV28 and TRBJ2-2, is DVKVTQSSRYLVKRTGEKVFLECVQDMDHENMFWYRQDPGLGLRLIYFSYDVKMKEKGDIPEGYSVSREKKERFSLILESASTNQTSMYLCASSLYTVSNTGELFFGEGSRLTVL.

This clone has just one count. V and J are TRBV2 and TRBJ2-4; D is undetermined. This CDR3 has 12 amino acids. The V end was cut by 0 bases, the J end by 9 bases, with 6 bases between. Germline V gene sequence: CDR1 SNHLY, CDR2 FYNNEI. The CDR3 bases are TGTGCCAGCAGTGAAGCGCTTGGCATTCAGTACTTC. This sequence encodes CASSEALGIQYF.